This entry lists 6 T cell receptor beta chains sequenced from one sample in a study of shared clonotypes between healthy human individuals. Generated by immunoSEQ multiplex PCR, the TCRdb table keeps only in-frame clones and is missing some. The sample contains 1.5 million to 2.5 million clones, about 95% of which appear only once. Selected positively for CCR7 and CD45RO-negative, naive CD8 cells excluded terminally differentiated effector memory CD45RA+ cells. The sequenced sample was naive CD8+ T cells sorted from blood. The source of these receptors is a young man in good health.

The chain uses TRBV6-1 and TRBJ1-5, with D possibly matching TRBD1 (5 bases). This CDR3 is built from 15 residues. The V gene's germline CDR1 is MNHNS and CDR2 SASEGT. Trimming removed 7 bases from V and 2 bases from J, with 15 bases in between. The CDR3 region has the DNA TGTGCCAGCACCGAAAGCGGGGGTGGCAATCAGCCCCAGCATTTT. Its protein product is CASTESGGGNQPQHF.

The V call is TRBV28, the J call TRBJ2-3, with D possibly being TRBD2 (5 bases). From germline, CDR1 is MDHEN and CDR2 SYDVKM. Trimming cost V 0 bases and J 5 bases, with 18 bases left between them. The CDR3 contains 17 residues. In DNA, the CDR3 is TGTGCCAGCAGTTTATGGGGGAGTATGGACGTAGGAGATACGCAGTATTTT. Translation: CASSLWGSMDVGDTQYF.

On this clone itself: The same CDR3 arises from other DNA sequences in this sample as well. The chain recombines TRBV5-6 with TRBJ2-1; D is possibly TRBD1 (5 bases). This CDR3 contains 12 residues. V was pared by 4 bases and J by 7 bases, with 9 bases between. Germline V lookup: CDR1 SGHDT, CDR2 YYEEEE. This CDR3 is CASSLQGNEQFF. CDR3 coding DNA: TGTGCCAGCAGCCTTCAGGGAAATGAGCAGTTCTTC.

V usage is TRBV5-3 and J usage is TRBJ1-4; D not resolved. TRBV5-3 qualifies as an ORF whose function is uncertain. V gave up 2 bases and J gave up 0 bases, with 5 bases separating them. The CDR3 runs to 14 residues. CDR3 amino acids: CARSLGATNEKLFF. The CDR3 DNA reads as TGTGCCAGAAGCTTAGGTGCAACTAATGAAAAACTGTTTTTT.

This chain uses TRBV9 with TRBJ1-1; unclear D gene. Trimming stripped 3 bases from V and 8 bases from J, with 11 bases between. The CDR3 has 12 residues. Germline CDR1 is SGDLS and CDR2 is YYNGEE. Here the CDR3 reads CASSGMSPEAFF. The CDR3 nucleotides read TGTGCCAGCAGCGGAATGTCTCCCGAAGCTTTCTTT.

DNA for the CDR3: TGTGCCAGCAGCCCGCTAGTGTGGAACAATGAGCAGTTCTTC. This sequence encodes CASSPLVWNNEQFF. The rearrangement uses TRBV5-6 and TRBJ2-1; D unresolved. Germline V CDR1 and CDR2: SGHDT, YYEEEE. This CDR3 is built from 14 residues. Deletions cut 4 bases from V and 5 bases from J, with 13 bases between.